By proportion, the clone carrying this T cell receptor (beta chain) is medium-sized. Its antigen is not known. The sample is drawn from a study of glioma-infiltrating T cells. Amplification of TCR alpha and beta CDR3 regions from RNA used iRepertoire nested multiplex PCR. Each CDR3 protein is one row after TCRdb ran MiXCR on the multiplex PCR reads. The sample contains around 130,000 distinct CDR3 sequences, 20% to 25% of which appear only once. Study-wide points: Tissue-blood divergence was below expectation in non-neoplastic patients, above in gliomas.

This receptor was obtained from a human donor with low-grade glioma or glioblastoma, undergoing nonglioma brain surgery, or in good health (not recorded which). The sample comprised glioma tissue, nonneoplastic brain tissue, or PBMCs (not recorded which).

This chain's CDR3 is CSARDREHNGYTF. The CDR3 region has the DNA TGCAGTGCTAGAGATCGGGAACATAATGGCTACACCTTC. The chain joins TRBV20-1 to TRBJ1-2; D not certain. The V end lost 0 bases, the J end lost 6 bases, and 11 bases lay between the germline ends. CDR1 is DFQATT, CDR2 SNEGSKA, per germline (reference sequence). The CDR3 length is 13 residues.